The 30 T cell receptor beta chains below were found in one sample sequenced in a study of T-cell memory formation after mild COVID-19. TCRdb reprocessed the 5' RACE reads with MiXCR, giving one entry per CDR3 protein. This sample has approximately 340,000 distinct CDR3 sequences, with about 16% found just once. Input material: PBMCs or a T cell subset sorted from them (not recorded which). These receptors were collected from a young man who had mild COVID-19 (a few samples of this study predate the infection). Cell type and time point are not known.

The CDR3 loop is CASSVSGGDQPQHF. For the CDR3, the DNA is TGCGCCAGCAGCGTCTCAGGGGGGGATCAGCCCCAGCATTTT. V usage is TRBV5-1 and J usage is TRBJ1-5; 7 nucleotides match TRBD1. J was trimmed by 5 bases and V by 4 bases; bases with no gene match: 6. Germline CDR1 SGHRS, CDR2 YFSETQ. There are 14 residues in the CDR3.

The chain carries TRBV19 and TRBJ2-4; 12 bases are a match to TRBD2. J was trimmed by 4 bases and V by 7 bases; bases with no gene match: 14. This CDR3 contains 18 residues. The germline V gene has CDR1 LNHDA and CDR2 SQIVND (reference sequence). Here the CDR3 reads CASTKGVGLAGGKNIQYF. DNA of the CDR3: TGTGCCAGTACCAAGGGAGTCGGGCTAGCGGGGGGGAAAAACATTCAGTACTTC.

The rearrangement joins TRBV7-9 to TRBJ2-4; D remains unclear. This CDR3 comprises 12 residues. Germline V gene data show CDR1 as SEHNR and CDR2 as FQNEAQ (reference sequence). Trimming left V 0 bases short and J 13 bases short, with 10 bases between. The CDR3 spells CASSLARFGQYF. The CDR3 DNA follows: TGTGCCAGCAGCTTAGCGCGGTTTGGCCAGTACTTC.

In DNA, the CDR3 is TGTGCCAGTAAACAGGGGGCGAGAGGAGAGACCCAGTACTTC. It yields the protein CASKQGARGETQYF. The V call is TRBV10-3, the J call TRBJ2-5; 9 bases are a match to TRBD1. V gave up 10 bases and J gave up 4 bases; unmatched junction bases: 10. The germline gives CDR1 ENHRY, CDR2 SYGVKD. This CDR3 is built from 14 residues.

CDR3 loop: CASSPDRASYNEQFF. Written as DNA, the CDR3 is TGTGCCAGCTCACCCGACAGGGCGAGCTACAATGAGCAGTTCTTC. The chain links TRBV18 to TRBJ2-1; 7 bases are shared with TRBD1. Germline values: CDR1 KGHSH, CDR2 LQKENI. The V gene end was trimmed by 3 bases and the J gene end by 3 bases; junction bases not matched to a gene: 5. CDR3 length equals 15 residues.

This clonotype was counted a few times. V gene TRBV5-6 combines with J gene TRBJ2-2; D tentatively reads TRBD1 or TRBD2 (5 bases each). The CDR3 sequence is 16 residues long. Looked up from germline, CDR1 is SGHDT and CDR2 is YYEEEE. The V gene lost 0 bases and the J gene lost 2 bases, with 11 bases spanning the gap. The CDR3: CASSLDKGTNTGELFF. The CDR3 nucleotides are TGTGCCAGCAGCTTGGATAAGGGGACCAACACCGGGGAGCTGTTTTTT.

This clonotype was picked up many times. The chain is built from TRBV6-5 and TRBJ1-2; the match to TRBD1 covers 10 bases. The CDR3 is 14 residues long. The V and J ends lost 5 bases and 14 bases, in that order; junction bases with no gene match: 14. Germline loops: CDR1 MNHEY, CDR2 SVGAGI. The CDR3 spells CASSEQGTGERGTF. CDR3 nucleotide sequence: TGTGCCAGCAGTGAACAAGGGACAGGGGAGAGGGGGACCTTC.

This clonotype was detected only a few times. J is TRBJ1-2 and V is TRBV15; D is undetermined. The CDR3 extends over 14 amino acids. CDR1 is LNHNV and CDR2 is YYDKDF in the germline V gene (reference sequence). With 0 bases removed from V and 6 bases from J, the gap between germline ends came to 11 bases. The CDR3 nucleotides read TGTGCCACCAGCAGAGATGTGATGAGCGATGGCTACACCTTC. Translated: CATSRDVMSDGYTF. The whole variable domain, remainder taken from reference TRBV15 and TRBJ1-2, is DAMVIQNPRYQVTQFGKPVTLSCSQTLNHNVMYWYQQKSSQAPKLLFHYYDKDFNNEADTPDNFQSRRPNTSFCFLDIRSPGLGDTAMYLCATSRDVMSDGYTFGSGTRLTVV.

Comments on this clonotype: The junction shows a germline mismatch at one end, possibly a read error. The chain carries TRBV7-7 and TRBJ2-1; 8 nucleotides line up with TRBD2. The CDR3 is 16 residues long. In germline, CDR1 is SSHAT, CDR2 FNYEAQ (reference sequence). CDR3 DNA: TGTGCTAGCAGCTTAGTAAACGGTAGCGGGGTCTATGAGCAGTTCTTC. The encoded protein is CASSLVNGSGVYEQFF.

The chain joins TRBV6-5 to TRBJ2-7; D unresolved. Germline V gene lookup returns CDR1 MNHEY and CDR2 SVGAGI. CDR3 length: 13 residues. Trimming took off 8 bases at V and 0 bases at J, with 11 bases between the two ends. The CDR3 nucleotides read TGTGCCAGCCTCTTACCACGCTCCTACGAGCAGTACTTC. Its translation is CASLLPRSYEQYF.

V gene TRBV7-9 combines with J gene TRBJ2-7; 12 bases fit TRBD1. CDR3 length equals 15 residues. The V segment lost 5 bases and the J segment 3 bases; nucleotides outside the gene matches: 5. CDR1 is SEHNR and CDR2 is FQNEAQ in the germline V gene (reference sequence). The CDR3 nucleotides are TGTGCCAGCAGCCGAGGGACAGGGGGCTTCTACGAGCAGTACTTC. Translating it yields CASSRGTGGFYEQYF.

The CDR3 is CASSLMTGYTGELFF. In nucleotides, the CDR3 is TGTGCCAGCAGCTTAATGACTGGCTACACCGGGGAGCTGTTTTTT. The rearrangement joins TRBV7-2 to TRBJ2-2; D not certain. The CDR3 contains 15 residues. With 2 bases removed from V and 3 bases from J, the gap between germline ends came to 10 bases. CDR1 and CDR2 (germline): SGHTA, FQGNSA. The full variable domain, rest sourced from reference TRBV7-2 and TRBJ2-2, is GAGVSQSPSNKVTEKGKDVELRCDPISGHTALYWYRQSLGQGLEFLIYFQGNSAPDKSGLPSDRFSAERTGGSVSTLTIQRTQQEDSAVYLCASSLMTGYTGELFFGEGSRLTVL.

As regards this clonotype: A much larger clone lies one base from this, so it may be a read error. The genes are TRBV4-2 and TRBJ2-1; weak D call: TRBD1 (6 bases). The CDR3 has 15 amino acids. Germline V gives CDR1 LGHNA, CDR2 YNFKEQ. The CDR3 DNA reads TGTGCCAGCAGCCAAGAGGGGGCCCCCTACACTGAGCAGTTCTTC. This gives the protein CASSQEGAPYTEQFF.

V and J are TRBV4-3 and TRBJ2-7; D is ambiguous. CDR3 length: 9 amino acids. The V and J ends lost 9 bases and 2 bases respectively, with 2 bases between them. Germline CDR1 and CDR2: LGHNA and YSLEER. Here the CDR3 reads CASPYEQYF. The DNA of the CDR3 is TGCGCCAGTCCCTACGAGCAGTACTTC.

The chain is built from TRBV7-9 and TRBJ2-1, with 7 bases that match TRBD1. Germline V gene lookup returns CDR1 SEHNR and CDR2 FQNEAQ (reference sequence). J lost 8 bases, V lost 4 bases, and 8 bases had no gene match. CDR3 length equals 14 residues. The CDR3 region has the DNA TGTGCCAGCAGCTACCCCGACAGGGACCATGAGCAGTTCTTC. Its protein is CASSYPDRDHEQFF.

V gene TRBV28 combines with J gene TRBJ1-5; maybe TRBD1 (6 bases). V shed 7 bases and J shed 3 bases, with 13 bases lying between them. The CDR3 is made up of 14 amino acids. CDR1 and CDR2 (germline): MDHEN, SYDVKM. Here the CDR3 reads CASNPDRANQPQHF. DNA of the CDR3: TGTGCCAGCAACCCGGACAGAGCCAATCAGCCCCAGCATTTT.

This clonotype turned up a few times. The chain is built from TRBV5-1 and TRBJ2-3; 10 bases are shared with TRBD1. Per germline, CDR1 SGHRS and CDR2 YFSETQ. This CDR3 is built from 16 residues. V was pared by 0 bases and J by 6 bases, with 7 bases of the junction left unmatched. The CDR3 protein is CASSLAGQGPLDTQYF. The DNA for the CDR3 is TGCGCCAGCAGCTTGGCGGGACAGGGGCCACTGGATACGCAGTATTTT.

This clonotype was observed many times. V and J are TRBV5-1 and TRBJ1-6, with D possibly matching TRBD1 (6 bases). CDR1 and CDR2 (germline): SGHRS, YFSETQ. With 4 bases removed from V and 5 bases from J, the gap between germline ends came to 10 bases. The CDR3 totals 14 residues. The DNA of the CDR3 is TGCGCCAGCAGCAATCAGGGGCATAATTCACCCCTCCACTTT. It encodes CASSNQGHNSPLHF.

The table lists this clonotype with many counts. The CDR3 spells CASSPRTSGSGGNYGYTF. CDR3 bases: TGCGCCAGCAGCCCGAGGACGTCGGGGTCCGGCGGGAACTATGGCTACACCTTC. The chain links TRBV5-1 to TRBJ1-2, with D unclear. With 4 bases removed from V and 2 bases from J, the gap between germline ends came to 24 bases. The CDR3 length is 18 residues. The germline V gene encodes CDR1 SGHRS and CDR2 YFSETQ.

This clonotype showed up many times. V usage is TRBV6-5 and J usage is TRBJ2-3, with D perhaps matching TRBD1 (5 bases). Germline-derived CDR1 and CDR2 are MNHEY and SVGAGI. Deletions cut 5 bases from V and 5 bases from J, with 8 bases between. The CDR3 extends over 12 amino acids. DNA of the CDR3: TGTGCCAGCAGTCCAGGGTTAGATACGCAGTATTTT. Translating gives CASSPGLDTQYF.

The sample holds a few counts of this clonotype. V and J are TRBV6-5 and TRBJ1-1; 7 bases align to TRBD1. The junction had 6 bases not matched to a gene; V was cut back by 6 bases and J by 8 bases. CDR1 and CDR2 (germline): MNHEY, SVGAGI. The CDR3 has 12 residues. The CDR3 protein is CASRTYRGEAFF. The CDR3 DNA reads TGTGCCAGCAGAACCTACAGGGGAGAAGCTTTCTTT.

V is TRBV20-1 and J is TRBJ2-1; D is ambiguous. Germline CDR1 DFQATT, CDR2 SNEGSKA (reference sequence). Trimming pared 4 bases from V and 0 bases from J, leaving 16 bases between. The CDR3 contains 16 residues. The CDR3 sequence: CSAIPYTAPSYNEQFF. CDR3 bases: TGCAGTGCTATCCCCTATACGGCCCCCTCCTACAATGAGCAGTTCTTC.

In its sample, this clonotype was seen a few times. The chain recombines TRBV7-2 with TRBJ2-4; TRBD2 matches 7 bases. Trimming removed 8 bases from V and 8 bases from J; junction bases left unmatched: 3. From germline, CDR1 is SGHTA and CDR2 FQGNSA. CDR3 length equals 11 residues. Here the CDR3 DNA reads TGTGCCAGCGGGGCGGGGGACATTCAGTACTTC. Its translation is CASGAGDIQYF.

The chain couples TRBV5-1 to TRBJ2-5; D assignment may be TRBD1 or TRBD2 (5 bases each). The CDR3 consists of 15 residues. In germline, CDR1 is SGHRS, CDR2 YFSETQ. V was clipped by 0 bases and J by 5 bases, with 14 bases between them. CDR3 residues: CASSLASREGETQYF. Written as DNA, the CDR3 is TGCGCCAGCAGCTTGGCATCACGAGAGGGGGAGACCCAGTACTTC.

The rearrangement uses TRBV5-1 and TRBJ2-7; D tentatively reads TRBD1 or TRBD2 (5 bases each). Trimming took 4 bases from V and 6 from J, leaving 20 bases between them. The CDR3 sequence is 15 residues long. Germline lookup yields CDR1 SGHRS and CDR2 YFSETQ. The CDR3 nucleotides read TGCGCCAGCAGCCCGGGCAGCGGACAACTCCTCGAGCAGTACGTC. Its translation is CASSPGSGQLLEQYV.

The chain carries TRBV29-1 and TRBJ1-1; a weak D match, TRBD1 (5 bases). V shed 6 bases and J shed 0 bases, with 17 bases lying between them. The CDR3 covers 15 residues. From germline, CDR1 is SQVTM and CDR2 ANQGSEA. In DNA, the CDR3 is TGCAGCGTCGGCCGCGGGTGGGGGATGAACACTGAAGCTTTCTTT. This encodes CSVGRGWGMNTEAFF.

This clonotype occurred a few times. The chain carries TRBV6-5 and TRBJ2-3, with D tentatively TRBD1 or TRBD2 (5 bases each). V lost 0 bases and J 2 bases, leaving 12 bases between the germline ends. The germline CDR1 and CDR2 sequences are MNHEY and SVGAGI. The CDR3 is made up of 16 amino acids. Here the CDR3 reads CASSYSYMGDTDTQYF. DNA of the CDR3: TGTGCCAGCAGTTACTCGTATATGGGGGACACAGATACGCAGTATTTT.

J is TRBJ2-3 and V is TRBV4-3; a possible D gene is TRBD1 (6 bases). Looked up from germline, CDR1 is LGHNA and CDR2 is YSLEER. The CDR3 contains 19 residues. Between the trimmed V and J ends, which lost 1 base and 8 bases, there was a span of 28 bases. The CDR3 DNA sequence: TGCGCCAGCAGCCAAGGGGGGCGGAGACAGTACCCACAGATCGGTACGCAGTATTTT. It encodes CASSQGGRRQYPQIGTQYF.

V and J are TRBV6-6 and TRBJ1-5; D is unresolved. CDR1 MNHNY and CDR2 SVGAGI come from the germline V gene (reference sequence). Trimming took off 6 bases at V and 7 bases at J, with 16 bases between the two ends. The CDR3 loop spans 14 amino acids. The DNA of the CDR3 is TGTGCCAGCAGGTCCCCTAAATTAGAGCAGCCCCAGCATTTT. It specifies CASRSPKLEQPQHF.

This sequence joins TRBV5-1 and TRBJ2-5, with 11 positions matching TRBD1. Germline CDR1 SGHRS, CDR2 YFSETQ. There are 16 residues in the CDR3. With V trimmed by 3 bases and J by 4 bases, 8 bases remained unmatched. The CDR3 spells CASSSGQGAFRETQYF. The DNA of the CDR3 is TGCGCCAGCAGCTCTGGACAGGGGGCATTCCGAGAGACCCAGTACTTC.